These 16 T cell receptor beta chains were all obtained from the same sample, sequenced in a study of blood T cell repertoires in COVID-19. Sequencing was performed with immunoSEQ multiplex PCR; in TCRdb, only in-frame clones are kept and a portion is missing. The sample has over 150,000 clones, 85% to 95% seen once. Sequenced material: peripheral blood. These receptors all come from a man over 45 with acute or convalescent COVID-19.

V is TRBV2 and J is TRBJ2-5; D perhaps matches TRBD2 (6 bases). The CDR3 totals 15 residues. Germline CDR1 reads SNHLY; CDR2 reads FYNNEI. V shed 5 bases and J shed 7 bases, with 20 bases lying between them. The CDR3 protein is CASSPIADDPGTQYF. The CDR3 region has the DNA TGTGCCAGCAGTCCGATAGCGGATGACCCCGGGACCCAGTACTTC.

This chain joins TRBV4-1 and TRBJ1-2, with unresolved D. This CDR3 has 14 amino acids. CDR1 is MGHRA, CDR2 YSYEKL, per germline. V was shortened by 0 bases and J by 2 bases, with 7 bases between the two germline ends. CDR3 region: CASSQEALNYGYTF. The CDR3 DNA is TGCGCCAGCAGCCAAGAAGCGCTAAACTATGGCTACACCTTC.

The CDR3 protein is CSVVGAAKNIQYF. CDR3 sequence (DNA): TGCAGCGTTGTGGGGGCTGCCAAAAACATTCAGTACTTC. The chain has TRBV29-1 and TRBJ2-4; tentatively, D is TRBD1 (6 bases). Germline CDR1 is SQVTM and CDR2 is ANQGSEA. Trimming removed 4 bases at V and 1 base at J, with 8 bases between. This CDR3 is 13 amino acids long.

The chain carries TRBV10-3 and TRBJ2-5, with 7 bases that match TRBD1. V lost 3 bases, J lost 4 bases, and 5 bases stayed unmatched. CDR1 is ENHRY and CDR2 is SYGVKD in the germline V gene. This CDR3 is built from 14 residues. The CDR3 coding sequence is TGTGCCATCAGTGAATCCAGGGGGTCAGAGACCCAGTACTTC. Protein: CAISESRGSETQYF.

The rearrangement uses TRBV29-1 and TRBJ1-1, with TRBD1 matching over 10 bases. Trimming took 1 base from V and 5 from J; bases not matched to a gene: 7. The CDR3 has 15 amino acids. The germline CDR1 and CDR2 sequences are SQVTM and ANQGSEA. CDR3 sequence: CSVEVKDRGGTEAFF. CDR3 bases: TGCAGCGTTGAAGTGAAGGACAGGGGGGGTACTGAAGCTTTCTTT. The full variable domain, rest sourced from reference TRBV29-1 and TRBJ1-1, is SAVISQKPSRDICQRGTSLTIQCQVDSQVTMMFWYRQQPGQSLTLIATANQGSEATYESGFVIDKFPISRPNLTFSTLTVSNMSPEDSSIYLCSVEVKDRGGTEAFFGQGTRLTVV.

CDR3 region: CASSLRGTGHNEQFF. DNA for the CDR3: TGTGCCAGCAGCTTACGCGGGACAGGCCACAATGAGCAGTTCTTC. V and J are TRBV7-9 and TRBJ2-1; 8 nucleotides match TRBD1. This CDR3 region has 15 residues. V lost 2 bases to trimming and J lost 5 bases; unmatched junction nucleotides: 5. Germline V lookup: CDR1 SEHNR, CDR2 FQNEAQ (reference sequence).

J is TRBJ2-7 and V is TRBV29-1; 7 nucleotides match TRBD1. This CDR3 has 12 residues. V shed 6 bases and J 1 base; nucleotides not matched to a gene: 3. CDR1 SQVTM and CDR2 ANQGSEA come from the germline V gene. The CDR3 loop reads CSVEGQSYEQYF. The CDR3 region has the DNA TGCAGCGTCGAGGGACAGTCCTACGAGCAGTACTTC.

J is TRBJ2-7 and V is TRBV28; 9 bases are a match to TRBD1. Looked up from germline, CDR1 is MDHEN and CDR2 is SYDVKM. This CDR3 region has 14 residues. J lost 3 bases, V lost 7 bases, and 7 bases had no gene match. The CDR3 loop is CASTGGTGIYEQYF. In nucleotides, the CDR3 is TGTGCCAGCACAGGAGGGACAGGGATCTACGAGCAGTACTTC. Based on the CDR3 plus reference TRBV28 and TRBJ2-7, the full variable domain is DVKVTQSSRYLVKRTGEKVFLECVQDMDHENMFWYRQDPGLGLRLIYFSYDVKMKEKGDIPEGYSVSREKKERFSLILESASTNQTSMYLCASTGGTGIYEQYFGPGTRLTVT.

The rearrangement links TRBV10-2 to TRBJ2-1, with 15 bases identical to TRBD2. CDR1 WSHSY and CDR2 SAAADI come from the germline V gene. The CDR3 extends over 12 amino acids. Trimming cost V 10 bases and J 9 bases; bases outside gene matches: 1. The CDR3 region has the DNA TGCGCCACGGGACTAGCGGGAGGTGAGCAGTTCTTC. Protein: CATGLAGGEQFF.

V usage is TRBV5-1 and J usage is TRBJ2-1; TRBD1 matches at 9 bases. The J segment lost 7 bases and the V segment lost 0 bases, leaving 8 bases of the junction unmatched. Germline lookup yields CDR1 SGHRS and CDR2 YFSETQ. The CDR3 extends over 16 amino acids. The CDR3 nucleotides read TGCGCCAGCAGCTTGGGGGGGACAGGGCTTCCAAATGAGCAGTTCTTC. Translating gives CASSLGGTGLPNEQFF.

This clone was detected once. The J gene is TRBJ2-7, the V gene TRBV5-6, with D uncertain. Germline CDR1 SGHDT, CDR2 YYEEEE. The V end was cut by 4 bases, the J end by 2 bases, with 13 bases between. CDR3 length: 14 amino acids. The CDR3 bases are TGTGCCAGCAGCCAAGGCGGCTACACCTACGAGCAGTACTTC. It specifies CASSQGGYTYEQYF.

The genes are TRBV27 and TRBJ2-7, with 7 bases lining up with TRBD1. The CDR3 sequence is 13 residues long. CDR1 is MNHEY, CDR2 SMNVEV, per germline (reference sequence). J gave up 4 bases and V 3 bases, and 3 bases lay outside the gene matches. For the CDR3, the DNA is TGTGCCAGCAGTTTGGGCAGGGGGTACGAGCAGTACGTC. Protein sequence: CASSLGRGYEQYV.

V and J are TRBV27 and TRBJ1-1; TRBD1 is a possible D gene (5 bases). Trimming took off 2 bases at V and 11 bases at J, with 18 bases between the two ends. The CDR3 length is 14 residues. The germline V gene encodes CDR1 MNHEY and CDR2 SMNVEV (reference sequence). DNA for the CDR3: TGTGCCAGCAGTTTAATGGCGTCGGCTGGGGCGGCTTTCTTT. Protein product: CASSLMASAGAAFF.

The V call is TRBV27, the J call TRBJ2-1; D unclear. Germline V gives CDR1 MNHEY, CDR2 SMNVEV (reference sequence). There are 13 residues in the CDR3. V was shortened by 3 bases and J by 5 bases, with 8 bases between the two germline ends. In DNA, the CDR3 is TGTGCCAGCAGTTTTGGGCACCACAATGAGCAGTTCTTC. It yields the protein CASSFGHHNEQFF.

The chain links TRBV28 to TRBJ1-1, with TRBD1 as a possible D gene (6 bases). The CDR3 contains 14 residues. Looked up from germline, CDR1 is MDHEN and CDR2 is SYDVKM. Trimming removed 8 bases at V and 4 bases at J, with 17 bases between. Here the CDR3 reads CASGTPGRLTEAFF. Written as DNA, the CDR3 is TGTGCCAGCGGGACACCCGGTCGTCTCACTGAAGCTTTCTTT.

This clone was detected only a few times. For the CDR3, the DNA is TGTGCCAGCAGTTCGGACAGGTTAACCTACGAGCAGTACGTC. Translation: CASSSDRLTYEQYV. The gene calls are TRBV2 and TRBJ2-7; 7 bases align to TRBD1. Losses at the gene ends were 5 bases for V and 2 bases for J; bases not matched to a gene: 6. Germline V gene lookup returns CDR1 SNHLY and CDR2 FYNNEI. This CDR3 region has 14 residues.